This TCR beta chain was captured by sequencing in a study of cytomegalovirus exposure and HLA in healthy donors. It was with 60 Vbeta and 13 Jbeta primers that the PCR ran. Method: immunoSEQ multiplex PCR; TCRdb's copy keeps in-frame clones and lacks some. The table lists a few hundred thousand clones, under 80% of them singletons, with roughly 2.4% in the top ten. Trimming took 4 bases from V and 4 from J, leaving 10 bases between them. CDR3 length: 13 residues. Germline V gene lookup returns CDR1 LNHDA and CDR2 SQIVND (reference sequence). The V and J genes are TRBV19 and TRBJ1-1, with D perhaps matching TRBD1 (6 bases). This receptor was obtained from a female donor in good health and CMV-seronegative. Sequenced: PBMCs. CDR3 sequence: CASSRGGGTEAFF. CDR3 bases: TGTGCCAGTAGTAGGGGGGGCGGCACTGAAGCTTTCTTT.